This T cell receptor beta chain was captured in a study of control samples from healthy donors and cancer patients. The germline CDR1 and CDR2 sequences are SGHRS and YFSETQ. Trimming removed 4 bases at V and 0 bases at J, with 16 bases between. This CDR3 has 16 residues. The repertoire was sequenced with immunoSEQ multiplex PCR; TCRdb's copy has only in-frame clones and lacks some. Here the sample spans about 78,000 clones, about 89% being singletons. Sequencing input: blood. This clonotype was sampled from a woman aged 55-75 years in good health. The rearrangement uses TRBV5-1 and TRBJ1-1, with D perhaps TRBD1 (6 bases). CDR3 in amino acids: CASSPGPGVMNTEAFF. CDR3 DNA sequence: TGCGCCAGCAGCCCCGGGCCAGGGGTAATGAACACTGAAGCTTTCTTT.